A selection of T cell receptor beta chains follows, all from one sample in a study of T cell responses to AZD1222 COVID-19 vaccine. Using immunoSEQ multiplex PCR, the repertoire was profiled, and TCRdb retains in-frame clones only, with some absent. This sample has some 130,000 clones, with over 90% found just once. The sequenced sample was peripheral blood, obtained on day 0 of AZD1222 vaccination. The receptors were sampled from an adult in good health. Both conserved end residues are part of each CDR3. D genes are given only for firm matches. Only some rows state a clone size, as once, few, many or a class for expanded clones.

.	.	TRBV7-9	TRBJ2-2	TGTGCCAGCAGCATAGGGTCCGGGGAGCTGTTTTTT	CASSIGSGELFF
TRBD2	.	TRBV29-1	TRBJ2-7	TGCAGCGTTGAGGAATGGAGGACCGGGGGGGGCTACGAGCAGTACTTC	CSVEEWRTGGGYEQYF
.	.	TRBV4-1	TRBJ1-1	TGCGCCAGCAGCCGAGAAGTAGGGGAGAACACTGAAGCTTTCTTT	CASSREVGENTEAFF
.	.	TRBV27	TRBJ2-5	TGTGCCAGCAGTCCCCGTTTCACAGGTCTTGCAGAGACCCAGTACTTC	CASSPRFTGLAETQYF
TRBD2	.	TRBV30	TRBJ2-7	TGTGCCTCGACCTCGGGAGGACCCTACGAGCAGTACTTC	CASTSGGPYEQYF
.	.	TRBV28	TRBJ1-3	TGTGCCAGCATCGCAAGGGCTGGAAACACCATATATTTT	CASIARAGNTIYF
.	.	TRBV20-1	TRBJ2-7	TGCAGTGCTAGGGATAATTGGGAGCAGTACTTC	CSARDNWEQYF
.	.	TRBV30	TRBJ2-7	TGTGCCTGGGGACCCCAGACTAGGGGCGAGCAGTACTTC	CAWGPQTRGEQYF
.	.	TRBV11-1	TRBJ2-4	TGTGCCAGCAGCTTATGGGCAGGTTCAGCCAAAAACATTCAGTACTTC	CASSLWAGSAKNIQYF
.	few	TRBV11-2	TRBJ1-1	TGTGCCAGCAGCCAACAGGGTTTTAACACTGAAGCTTTCTTT	CASSQQGFNTEAFF
TRBD1	.	TRBV10-3	TRBJ2-1	TGTGCCATCAACACCGGGACAGGGGCCCATGAGCAGTTCTTC	CAINTGTGAHEQFF
.	.	TRBV19	TRBJ1-5	TGTGCCAGTAGTATAGAGTGGCGGCAGCCCCAGCATTTT	CASSIEWRQPQHF
.	.	TRBV24-1	TRBJ2-7	TGTGCCACCAGTGAAGGACTGGGTTACGAGCAGTACTTC	CATSEGLGYEQYF
TRBD1	.	TRBV19	TRBJ1-5	TGTGCCAGTAGTATTGGGTCAGGGGGAGGTAATCAGCCCCAGCATTTT	CASSIGSGGGNQPQHF
TRBD2	.	TRBV25-1	TRBJ2-3	TGTGCCAGCAGTGAATTACTAGCGGGAGTGGCAGATACGCAGTATTTT	CASSELLAGVADTQYF
TRBD2	.	TRBV27	TRBJ2-7	TGTGCCAGCAGTCCTAGCGGGAAGTACGAGCAGTACTTC	CASSPSGKYEQYF
.	.	TRBV3-1/TRBV3-2	TRBJ1-6	TGTGCCAGCAGCCAAGATTGGCCAAGGGCCGTGGGTTCACCCCTCCACTTT	CASSQDWPRAVGSPLHF
TRBD1	.	TRBV18	TRBJ1-5	TGTGCCAGCTCAGCGACAGGGGCGGAACAGCCCCAGCATTTT	CASSATGAEQPQHF
TRBD1	.	TRBV3-1/TRBV3-2	TRBJ1-3	TGTGCCAGCAGGCCCGGACAGGGCCCTGGAAACACCATATATTTT	CASRPGQGPGNTIYF
.	.	TRBV28	TRBJ2-5	TGTGCCAGCAGTTCGCTTACAGAGACCCAGTACTTC	CASSSLTETQYF
.	.	TRBV4-1	TRBJ2-7	TGCGCCAGCAGCCAAGATTTTGGGGTAGCCCTTTGGGAGCAGTACTTC	CASSQDFGVALWEQYF
.	once	TRBV5-1	TRBJ1-6	TGCGCCAGTTCGGACAATTCCAATTCACCCCTCCACTTT	CASSDNSNSPLHF
TRBD1	.	TRBV6-5	TRBJ2-7	TGTGCCAGCAGTTACAGGGGACAGGGAACCTACGAGCAGTACTTC	CASSYRGQGTYEQYF
TRBD1	.	TRBV15	TRBJ2-1	TGTGCCACCAGCAGGATATTCGGACAGGGCGGGGACAATGAGCAGTTCTTC	CATSRIFGQGGDNEQFF
TRBD2	.	TRBV19	TRBJ2-7	TGTGCCAGTAGTACGCCCGGGAGGCCCTACGAGCAGTACTTC	CASSTPGRPYEQYF
.	.	TRBV28	TRBJ1-4	TGTGCCAGCAGGATAGGACAGACTAATGAAAAACTGTTTTTT	CASRIGQTNEKLFF
.	once	TRBV10-3	TRBJ1-2	TGTGCCATCAGTGAGGTAGGGGATTATGGCTACACCTTC	CAISEVGDYGYTF
.	.	TRBV29-1	TRBJ1-1	TGCAGCGTTGTCACGGGCCTGAACACTGAAGCTTTCTTT	CSVVTGLNTEAFF
.	.	TRBV30	TRBJ1-1	TGTGCCTGGAGTGTCGGGGGGGGAGTCACTGAAGCTTTCTTT	CAWSVGGGVTEAFF
.	once	TRBV6-5	TRBJ2-5	TGTGCCAGCAGGGACAGAACTAAAGAGACCCAGTACTTC	CASRDRTKETQYF
TRBD2	.	TRBV5-1	TRBJ2-2	TGCGCCAGCAGCCTCACTAGCGGTAACACCGGGGAGCTGTTTTTT	CASSLTSGNTGELFF
.	.	TRBV28	TRBJ2-7	TGTGCCAGCAGTTTCTATCAGGGGACCGAGCAGTACTTC	CASSFYQGTEQYF
TRBD2	.	TRBV5-1	TRBJ2-5	TGCGCCAGCAGCTTGGAAGCGGGAGGATCCGGGACCCAGTACTTC	CASSLEAGGSGTQYF
.	.	TRBV9	TRBJ2-2	TGTGCCAGCAGCGGCATCGCTAGCACGAACACCGGGGAGCTGTTTTTT	CASSGIASTNTGELFF
TRBD1	.	TRBV27	TRBJ2-4	TGTGCCAGCGGTTTTGGGACAGGGGATGTAGGCAAAAACATTCAGTACTTC	CASGFGTGDVGKNIQYF
.	.	TRBV11-2	TRBJ2-2	TGTGCCAGCAGCTTAGATTTGAGGGATTCCGGGGAGCTGTTTTTT	CASSLDLRDSGELFF
.	.	TRBV28	TRBJ2-7	TGTGCCAGCAGTTTGGGGTCGAGGGGTTACGAGCAGTACTTC	CASSLGSRGYEQYF
.	once	TRBV11-2	TRBJ1-1	TGTGCCAGCAGCTTCAAGGGACAGAACACTGAAGCTTTCTTT	CASSFKGQNTEAFF
TRBD2	.	TRBV5-1	TRBJ2-2	TGCGCCAGCAGCTTTGGACCGGGACTAGCAGCTACCGGGGAGCTGTTTTTT	CASSFGPGLAATGELFF
.	.	TRBV9	TRBJ1-1	TGTGCCAGCAGCGTAACGGGAGACAGTGAAGCTTTCTTT	CASSVTGDSEAFF
.	.	TRBV15	TRBJ2-3	TGTGCCACCAGCAGAGATCAGGGATTGGGCACAGATACGCAGTATTTT	CATSRDQGLGTDTQYF
.	.	TRBV7-3	TRBJ2-1	TGTGCCACCAGCAGGGGACAAAGAATATTAAAGCAGTTCTTC	CATSRGQRILKQFF
.	.	TRBV5-4	TRBJ2-1	TGTGCCAGCAGCTTGTCAACCTACAATGAGCAGTTCTTC	CASSLSTYNEQFF
.	.	TRBV12-3/TRBV12-4	TRBJ2-5	TGTGCCAGCAGCCTGTACGCCAAAGAGACCCAGTACTTC	CASSLYAKETQYF
.	.	TRBV28	TRBJ1-2	TGTGCCACCGAAACCCCGGGGACGTCCTCTTACACCTTC	CATETPGTSSYTF
.	.	TRBV5-1	TRBJ1-6	TGCGCCAGCACGAAGGGGCTTTTGGGGGCCAATTCACCCCTCCACTTT	CASTKGLLGANSPLHF
TRBD1	.	TRBV5-1	TRBJ2-5	TGCGCCAGCAGCTCCGGACAGGGGCGGGAGACCCAGTACTTC	CASSSGQGRETQYF
TRBD1	.	TRBV28	TRBJ2-7	TGTGCCACCAGGGGGCAGGGGGCGTACGAGCAGTACTTC	CATRGQGAYEQYF
TRBD1	.	TRBV6-1	TRBJ1-1	TGTGCCAGCAGTGAAGTGAGACAGGGGGCTGAAGCTTTCTTT	CASSEVRQGAEAFF
TRBD2	.	TRBV7-9	TRBJ2-7	TGTGCCAGCAGCCCTCCAACTAGCGAGAGAGCCTACGAGCAGTACTTC	CASSPPTSERAYEQYF
TRBD1	.	TRBV2	TRBJ1-1	TGTGCCAGCAGCGAAGACAGGGATGGGAACACTGAAGCTTTCTTT	CASSEDRDGNTEAFF
.	.	TRBV7-8	TRBJ1-1	TGTGCCAGCAGCGCCCGCCTGGGGATTAACACTGAAGCTTTCTTT	CASSARLGINTEAFF
.	.	TRBV5-4	TRBJ1-1	TGTGCCAGCAGCCTCCGAAGGGAGTACACTGAAGCTTTCTTT	CASSLRREYTEAFF
.	once	TRBV12-3/TRBV12-4	TRBJ1-2	TGTGCCAGCAGTTCATCAGGGGACTATGGCTACACCTTC	CASSSSGDYGYTF
.	medium-sized	TRBV4-3	TRBJ2-2	TGCGCCAGCAGCCACCGGACAGCGAACACCGGGGAGCTGTTTTTT	CASSHRTANTGELFF